Below, 17 T cell receptor beta chains from the same sample are listed, as sequenced in a study of monozygotic twins with inflammatory bowel disease. TCRdb reanalyzed the 5' RACE reads and collapses them to one entry per CDR3 protein, without DNA. This sample's table reports roughly 140,000 distinct CDR3 sequences. Sequencing was done on a sample of blood. The receptors derive from a human donor with ulcerative colitis or Crohn's disease, or a healthy co-twin of an affected twin (not recorded which).

The rearrangement uses TRBV7-2 and TRBJ1-5; the TCRdb D gene call, TRBD1, has no DNA to confirm it. This CDR3 is built from 12 residues. From germline, CDR1 is SGHTA and CDR2 FQGNSA. CDR3 residues: CASSDRDQPQHF.

The CDR3 here is CASSSPRQVRTQYF. The V and J genes are TRBV27 and TRBJ2-5; TCRdb lists TRBD1, though no DNA is available to test this call. Germline V gene data show CDR1 as MNHEY and CDR2 as SMNVEV (reference sequence). The CDR3 extends over 14 amino acids.

The chain couples TRBV7-9 to TRBJ2-1; TCRdb returns TRBD1, unconfirmable since there is no DNA. CDR1 and CDR2 from the germline V gene are SEHNR and FQNEAQ (reference sequence). This CDR3 has 13 amino acids. CDR3 sequence: CASSFGQYNEQFF.

V and J are TRBV7-2 and TRBJ1-5; TCRdb's assignment of TRBD1 cannot be checked, as there is no DNA. CDR3 length equals 15 residues. Germline CDR1 is SGHTA and CDR2 is FQGNSA. CDR3 residues: CASSFGTLSNQPQHF.

The gene calls are TRBV7-2 and TRBJ1-2; TCRdb reports TRBD1, a call that lacks DNA to check it against. Per germline, CDR1 SGHTA and CDR2 FQGNSA. The CDR3 has 13 residues. The CDR3 region is CASSLDWDGGYTF.

The CDR3 loop is CASSLAAGRSYNEQFF. The chain employs TRBV28 and TRBJ2-1. This CDR3 has 16 amino acids. Germline V gene lookup returns CDR1 MDHEN and CDR2 SYDVKM.

J is TRBJ2-7 and V is TRBV5-1. CDR1 SGHRS and CDR2 YFSETQ come from the germline V gene. This CDR3 is 12 amino acids long. The CDR3 loop reads CASSRTSYEQYF.

CDR3 residues: CASSYGVVGGNTGELFF. This chain links TRBV6-5 with TRBJ2-2; absent DNA, TCRdb's TRBD2 call cannot be checked. Per germline, CDR1 MNHEY and CDR2 SVGAGI. The CDR3 runs 17 residues.

The chain joins TRBV12-3 or TRBV12-4 to TRBJ1-5; TCRdb selects TRBD1, and the lack of DNA leaves this call unchecked. The CDR3 has 15 residues. CDR3 in amino acids: CASSLSATGQQPQHF.

CDR3: CASSLPWGPEQFF. V usage is TRBV11-1 and J usage is TRBJ2-1; TCRdb's D call, TRBD1, is unchecked because there is no DNA. Germline CDR1 SGHAT, CDR2 FQDESV (reference sequence). The CDR3 is made up of 13 amino acids.

V and J are TRBV24-1 and TRBJ2-3; TCRdb calls TRBD1, which cannot be checked without DNA. The germline V gene encodes CDR1 KGHDR and CDR2 SFDVKD. The CDR3 length is 14 residues. CDR3: CATSDPTGIDTQYF.

The V gene is TRBV20-1, the J gene TRBJ2-7; TCRdb reports TRBD1, a call that lacks DNA to check it against. This CDR3 has 15 residues. Germline CDR1 reads DFQATT; CDR2 reads SNEGSKA (reference sequence). CDR3 in amino acids: CSASPGTGLSYEQYF.

The chain employs TRBV30 and TRBJ1-6; TCRdb proposes TRBD1, but this gene call is untestable without DNA. There are 14 residues in the CDR3. From germline, CDR1 is GTSNPN and CDR2 SVGIG (reference sequence). CDR3 sequence reads: CAWTGGTGNSPLHF.

The chain is built from TRBV6-2 or TRBV6-3 and TRBJ1-2. CDR3 length equals 13 residues. Germline CDR1 reads MNHEY; CDR2 reads SVGEGT. CDR3 sequence reads: CASSDGARYGYTF.

The V gene is TRBV9, the J gene TRBJ2-7. CDR1 is SGDLS and CDR2 is YYNGEE in the germline V gene. The CDR3 covers 14 residues. Here the CDR3 reads CASSRSFSTYEQYF.

The chain links TRBV5-4 to TRBJ2-5; TCRdb designates TRBD1, a call that cannot be tested without DNA. This CDR3 region has 15 residues. The germline V gene encodes CDR1 SGHNT and CDR2 YYREEE (reference sequence). CDR3 protein: CASSTPQGPQETQYF. The full variable domain, its missing parts supplied by reference TRBV5-4 and TRBJ2-5, is ETGVTQSPTHLIKTRGQQVTLRCSSQSGHNTVSWYQQALGQGPQFIFQYYREEENGRGNFPPRFSGLQFPNYSSELNVNALELDDSALYLCASSTPQGPQETQYFGPGTRLLVL.

The chain combines TRBV10-3 with TRBJ2-7; TCRdb names TRBD2, which stays unverified in the absence of DNA. The germline V gene has CDR1 ENHRY and CDR2 SYGVKD. The CDR3 loop spans 12 amino acids. The CDR3 spells CAGKRVSYEQYF.